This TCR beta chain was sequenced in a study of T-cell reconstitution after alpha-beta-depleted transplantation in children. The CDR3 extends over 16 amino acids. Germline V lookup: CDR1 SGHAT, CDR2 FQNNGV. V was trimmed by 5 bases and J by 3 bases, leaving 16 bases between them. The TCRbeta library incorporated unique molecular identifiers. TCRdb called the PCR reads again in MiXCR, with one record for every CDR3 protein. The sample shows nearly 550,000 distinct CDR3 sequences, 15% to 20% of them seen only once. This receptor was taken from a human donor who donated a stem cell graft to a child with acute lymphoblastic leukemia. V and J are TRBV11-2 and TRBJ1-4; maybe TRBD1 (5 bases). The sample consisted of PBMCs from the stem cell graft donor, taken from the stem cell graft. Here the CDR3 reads CASSPPPTAANEKLFF. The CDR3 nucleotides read TGTGCCAGCAGCCCACCCCCGACAGCGGCTAATGAAAAACTGTTTTTT.